This T cell receptor (beta chain) emerged from a study of T cell changes during pregnancy in multiple sclerosis. V lost 5 bases and J lost 4; bases outside the gene matches: 4. The V gene's germline CDR1 is WSHSY and CDR2 SAAADI. The CDR3 is 13 residues long. Assay: immunoSEQ multiplex PCR; the TCRdb copy retains only in-frame clones and omits some. There are around 35,000 clones in the sample; roughly nine tenths occur only once, and roughly 10% lies in the top ten. The clonotype originates from a female donor with multiple sclerosis, enrolled in a pregnancy study. The sample here was CD8+ T cells from peripheral blood mononuclear cells, taken before pregnancy. J is TRBJ1-1 and V is TRBV10-2; 7 bases agree with TRBD1. CDR3 DNA: TGCGCCAGCAGTCCACAGGGGCTCACTGAAGCTTTCTTT. Amino acid sequence: CASSPQGLTEAFF.